The rows below give T cell receptor beta chains drawn from one sample of a study of blood T cells in healthy people across ages. TCRdb reanalysed the 5' RACE reads using MiXCR and keeps one entry per CDR3 protein. The sample lists 500,000 to 600,000 distinct CDR3 sequences; 27% were seen once. Sequencing used blood. The receptors were gathered from a woman between 65 and 79 years old in good health. The CDR3 runs from the conserved cysteine through the conserved F or W. Each record gives: clone size, J gene, V gene, D gene, CDR3 DNA, CDR3 protein. D genes are given only for firm matches. Not every row has a clone size; where given, it reads once, few, many or a size class.

NA | TRBJ1-2 | TRBV5-1 | NA | TGCGCCAGCAACCCACAGGGAGTTGGGGCTAACTATGGCTACACCTTC | CASNPQGVGANYGYTF
NA | TRBJ2-5 | TRBV15 | TRBD1 | TGTGCCACCAGCAACGGACAGGGTCAGGTAGAGACCCAGTACTTC | CATSNGQGQVETQYF
NA | TRBJ1-4 | TRBV7-6 | NA | TGTGCCAGCAGCTTAGCGACTGGCAGGGACAAACTGTTTTTT | CASSLATGRDKLFF
few | TRBJ2-5 | TRBV9 | NA | TGTGCCAGCAGCGTAGGAAGGGGCGGAGAGACCCAGTACTTC | CASSVGRGGETQYF
NA | TRBJ2-5 | TRBV6-6 | NA | TGTGCCAGCAGTTACTCTGGGGGTAGGTCGCAGTACTTC | CASSYSGGRSQYF
many | TRBJ2-3 | TRBV18 | NA | TGTGCCAGCTCACCCGGTGATAGCACAGATACGCAGTATTTT | CASSPGDSTDTQYF
NA | TRBJ2-5 | TRBV20-1 | NA | TGCAGTGCTAGAGATGGCAGGACCCAAGAGACCCAGTACTTC | CSARDGRTQETQYF
few | TRBJ2-1 | TRBV9 | NA | TGTGCCAGCAGCGTAGCTCCTAGCAGTAACAATGAGCAGTTCTTC | CASSVAPSSNNEQFF
few | TRBJ2-1 | TRBV18 | TRBD2 | TGTGCCAGCTCACCTCCCAGCGGGGGAATGGAGCGAGAGCAGTTCTTC | CASSPPSGGMEREQFF
once | TRBJ2-1 | TRBV6-2/TRBV6-3 | NA | TGTGCCAGCAGCCCACATAAGGCGCAGTTCTTC | CASSPHKAQFF
many | TRBJ2-2 | TRBV11-2 | TRBD1 | TGTGCCAGCAGCCCCGGGACAGGAAAGGTCGCAAGCACCGGGGAGCTGTTTTTT | CASSPGTGKVASTGELFF
NA | TRBJ2-3 | TRBV2 | NA | TGTGCCAGCAGCGGGGAGTCCACAGATACGCAGTATTTT | CASSGESTDTQYF
NA | TRBJ2-5 | TRBV4-3 | NA | TGCGCCAGCAGCCAGATGGATAGGGCCGAGCAAGAGACCCAGTACTTC | CASSQMDRAEQETQYF
NA | TRBJ2-7 | TRBV18 | NA | TGTGCCAGCTCACCACCGAAGGGAGAGTACGAGCAGTACTTC | CASSPPKGEYEQYF
few | TRBJ2-7 | TRBV6-2/TRBV6-3 | NA | TGTGCCATTCGGGACCCAACCTACGAGCAGTACTTC | CAIRDPTYEQYF
few | TRBJ1-1 | TRBV12-3/TRBV12-4 | NA | TGTGCCAGCAGTTATGGAGGGGGGAACACTGAAGCTTTCTTT | CASSYGGGNTEAFF
few | TRBJ2-5 | TRBV5-1 | TRBD2 | TGCGCCAGCAGGGCCGGGGGGGTGAAAGAGACCCAGTACTTC | CASRAGGVKETQYF
NA | TRBJ2-1 | TRBV20-1 | TRBD2 | TGCAGTGCTAGTGCGGGGGGCCTCTACAATGAGCAGTTCTTC | CSASAGGLYNEQFF
NA | TRBJ1-2 | TRBV7-3 | NA | TGTGCCAGCAGCCCCCGTGGAGTCGTCGATGGCTACACCTTC | CASSPRGVVDGYTF
many | TRBJ1-1 | TRBV6-2/TRBV6-3 | NA | TGTGCCAGCGGGATTGGGAACACTGAAGCTTTCTTT | CASGIGNTEAFF
few | TRBJ1-4 | TRBV3-1 | TRBD1 | TGTGCCAGCAGCCAGACAGGGGGCGCATATGAAAAACTGTTTTTT | CASSQTGGAYEKLFF
few | TRBJ2-1 | TRBV5-1 | NA | TGCGCCAGCAGCTTGTATGGCGGTGACAATGAGCAGTTCTTC | CASSLYGGDNEQFF
few | TRBJ1-1 | TRBV15 | NA | TGTGCCACCAGCAGAGTCCGTGCGTTGAACACTGAAGCTTTCTTT | CATSRVRALNTEAFF
few | TRBJ2-7 | TRBV7-2 | TRBD1 | TGTGCCAGCAGCAGACAGGGGCTCAACTACGAGCAGTACTTC | CASSRQGLNYEQYF
NA | TRBJ2-1 | TRBV20-1 | TRBD2 | TGCAGTGCAGTGGAGGGAGGGGCAGCCAATGAGCAGTTCTTC | CSAVEGGAANEQFF
NA | TRBJ1-5 | TRBV7-2 | TRBD1 | TGTGCCAGCAGCTTGGGGACAGGGGGCCTCAATCAGCCCCAGCATTTT | CASSLGTGGLNQPQHF
NA | TRBJ2-7 | TRBV11-2 | TRBD2 | TGTGCCAGCAGCTTCCCCCTTTTCGAAAACGGGACTAGCGGGGGAAGCTCCTACGAGCAGTACTTC | CASSFPLFENGTSGGSSYEQYF
few | TRBJ1-2 | TRBV5-1 | NA | TGCGCCAGCAGCTTGAACGGGCAGGGCGAAAATGGCTACACCTTC | CASSLNGQGENGYTF
NA | TRBJ1-2 | TRBV6-6 | TRBD1 | TGTGCCAGCAGTTCCGCCTCGACAGGGGGCGGCTATGGCTACACCTTC | CASSSASTGGGYGYTF
few | TRBJ1-1 | TRBV19 | NA | TGTGCCAGTAGGACATCACCCAACACTGAAGCTTTCTTT | CASRTSPNTEAFF
few | TRBJ2-6 | TRBV4-2 | NA | TGTGCCAGCAGCTCCCGGGACATCTCCTCTGGGGCCAACGTCCTGACTTTC | CASSSRDISSGANVLTF
NA | TRBJ2-5 | TRBV5-1 | TRBD2 | TGCGCCAGCAGCTTCGCACTAGCGGTCCCTGAAGAGACCCAGTACTTC | CASSFALAVPEETQYF
NA | TRBJ1-1 | TRBV20-1 | NA | TGCAGTGCTAGAGTCCCAGGACCGAACACTGAAGCTTTCTTT | CSARVPGPNTEAFF
few | TRBJ2-2 | TRBV7-2 | TRBD1 | TGTGCCAGCAGCTCCTCAGGGGGCTCGAACACCGGGGAGCTGTTTTTT | CASSSSGGSNTGELFF
few | TRBJ2-7 | TRBV19 | NA | TGTGCCAGTATGAATCCCCCCTCCTACGAGCAGTACTTC | CASMNPPSYEQYF
few | TRBJ1-1 | TRBV29-1 | TRBD1 | TGCAGCGTTGAAAGGACAGGGGACAACACTGAAGCTTTCTTT | CSVERTGDNTEAFF
NA | TRBJ2-5 | TRBV20-1 | TRBD2 | TGCAGTGCTAGAGGCCCCGGGGGGGCCGGGGATGAGCACTTCTTC | CSARGPGGAGDEHFF
NA | TRBJ2-5 | TRBV4-3 | TRBD2 | TGCGCCAGCAGCCAATCAACCCTACCCGGGACTAGCTCAGAGCAGTACTTC | CASSQSTLPGTSSEQYF
many | TRBJ2-1 | TRBV5-6 | TRBD2 | TGTGCCAGCAGCTTGGTGGGAGCGGGGGGGTACAATGAGCAGTTCTTC | CASSLVGAGGYNEQFF
NA | TRBJ2-5 | TRBV11-3 | NA | TGTGCCAGCAGCCAACAGGTGATGGAGACCCAGTACTTC | CASSQQVMETQYF
NA | TRBJ2-5 | TRBV5-1 | NA | TGCGCCAGCAGCTTGGGGGGCAGGGTCATGTGGGAGACCCAGTACTTC | CASSLGGRVMWETQYF